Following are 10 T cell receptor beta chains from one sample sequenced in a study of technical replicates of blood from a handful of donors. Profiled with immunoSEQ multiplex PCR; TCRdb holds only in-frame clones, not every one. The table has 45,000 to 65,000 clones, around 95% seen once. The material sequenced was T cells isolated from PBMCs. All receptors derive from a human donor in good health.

This chain's CDR3 is CASSLSLGRRETQYF. CDR3 nucleotide sequence: TGTGCCAGCAGCCTTAGCTTGGGTAGAAGAGAGACCCAGTACTTC. The V and J genes are TRBV9 and TRBJ2-5; D remains ambiguous. Trimming cost V 4 bases and J 4 bases, with 17 bases left between them. This CDR3 is built from 15 residues. The germline V gene has CDR1 SGDLS and CDR2 YYNGEE.

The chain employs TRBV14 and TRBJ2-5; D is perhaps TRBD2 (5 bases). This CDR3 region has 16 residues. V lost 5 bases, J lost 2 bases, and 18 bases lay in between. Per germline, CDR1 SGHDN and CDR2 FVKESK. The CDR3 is CASSEWAGTTQETQYF. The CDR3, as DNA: TGTGCCAGCAGCGAGTGGGCGGGCACCACACAAGAGACCCAGTACTTC.

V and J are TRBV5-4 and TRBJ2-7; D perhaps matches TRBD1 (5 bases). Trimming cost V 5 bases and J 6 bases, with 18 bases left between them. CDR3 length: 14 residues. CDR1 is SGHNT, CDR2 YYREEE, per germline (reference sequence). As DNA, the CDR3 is TGTGCCAGCAGGGCCCCGGACAAGGCTAGCGAGCAGTACTTC. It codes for CASRAPDKASEQYF.

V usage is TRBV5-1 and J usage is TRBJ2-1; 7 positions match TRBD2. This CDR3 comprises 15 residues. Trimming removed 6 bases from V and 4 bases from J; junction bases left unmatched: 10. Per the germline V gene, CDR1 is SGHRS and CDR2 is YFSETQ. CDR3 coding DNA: TGCGCCAGCACGATCGGGGGGTCGTTTTACAATGAGCAGTTCTTC. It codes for CASTIGGSFYNEQFF.

CDR3 loop: CASSSAGTSGGDTQYF. The CDR3 nucleotides are TGTGCCAGCAGCTCCGCCGGGACTAGCGGGGGAGATACGCAGTATTTT. V and J are TRBV7-8 and TRBJ2-3; TRBD2 matches 14 bases. CDR3 size: 16 residues. Germline CDR1 and CDR2: SGHVS and FQNEAQ. V shed 4 bases and J 5 bases; nucleotides not matched to a gene: 5.

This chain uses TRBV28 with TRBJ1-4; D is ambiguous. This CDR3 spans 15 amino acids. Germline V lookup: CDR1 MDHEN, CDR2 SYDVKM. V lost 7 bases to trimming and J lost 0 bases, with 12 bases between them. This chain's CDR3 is CASKLTDSTNEKLFF. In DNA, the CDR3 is TGTGCCAGCAAACTCACGGACTCAACTAATGAAAAACTGTTTTTT.

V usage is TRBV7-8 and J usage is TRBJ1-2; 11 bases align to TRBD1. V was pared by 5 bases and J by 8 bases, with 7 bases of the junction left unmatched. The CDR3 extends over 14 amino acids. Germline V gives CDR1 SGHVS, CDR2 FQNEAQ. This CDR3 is CASSGTGQGGGYTF. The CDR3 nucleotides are TGTGCCAGCAGCGGTACGGGACAGGGGGGCGGCTACACCTTC.

The chain's CDR3 is CASSPTGNYGYTF. The CDR3 DNA is TGTGCCAGCAGCCCGACAGGGAACTATGGCTACACCTTC. The chain combines TRBV6-6 with TRBJ1-2, with TRBD1 matching over 7 bases. The CDR3 is 13 residues long. V lost 6 bases and J lost 2; bases outside the gene matches: 3. Germline CDR1 is MNHNY and CDR2 is SVGAGI (reference sequence).

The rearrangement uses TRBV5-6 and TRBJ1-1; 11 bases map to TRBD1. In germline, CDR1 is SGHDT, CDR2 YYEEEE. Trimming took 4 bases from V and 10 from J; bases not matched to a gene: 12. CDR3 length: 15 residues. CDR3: CASSPGTGGVWGAFF. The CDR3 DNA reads TGTGCCAGCAGCCCAGGGACAGGGGGGGTTTGGGGAGCTTTCTTT.

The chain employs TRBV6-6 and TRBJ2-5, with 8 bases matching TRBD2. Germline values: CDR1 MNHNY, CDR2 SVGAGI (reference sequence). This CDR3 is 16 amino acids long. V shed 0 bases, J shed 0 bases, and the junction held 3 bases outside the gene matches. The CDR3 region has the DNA TGTGCCAGCAGTTACTCGGGCGGGGGGAACCAAGAGACCCAGTACTTC. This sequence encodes CASSYSGGGNQETQYF.